The TCR beta chain under discussion was sequenced for a study of blood T cell repertoires in COVID-19. Study background: Both acute and convalescent COVID-19 samples were obtained from the United States, Italy and Spain. T cells, B-cell-depleted T cells, or PBMCs provided the cDNA or gDNA that served as material.

Per the original methods: The authors estimated nucleated cell counts from reference gene primer amplification. Here immunoSEQ multiplex PCR was the method, and the copy in TCRdb shows in-frame clones only, minus some. V and J calls and clone size are those listed in that table; D and trimming were worked out from the DNA. The data show around 97,000 clones, 85% to 90% seen once. The sample comprised peripheral blood. This TCR was sampled from a human donor in a cohort sampled during active COVID-19.

The CDR3: CSVEGLRNTEAFF. The CDR3 DNA reads TGCAGCGTTGAGGGCCTCCGTAACACTGAAGCTTTCTTT. The V gene is TRBV29-1, the J gene TRBJ1-1; D gene uncertain. The CDR3 is 13 residues long. Trimming took off 3 bases at V and 2 bases at J, with 10 bases between the two ends. The germline V gene encodes CDR1 SQVTM and CDR2 ANQGSEA.